The source of this TCR beta chain is a study of control samples from healthy donors and cancer patients. Data came from immunoSEQ multiplex PCR; TCRdb stores just in-frame clones and leaves some out. The sample includes 150,000 or so clones, around 88% of them seen just once. Germline CDR1 and CDR2: KGHSY and FQNENV. J lost 6 bases, V lost 5 bases, and 9 bases had no gene match. This CDR3 spans 15 amino acids. The sample was blood. The chain is built from TRBV16 and TRBJ1-5; TRBD1 matches 8 bases. The clonotype comes from a man aged 18 to 29 in good health. CDR3 residues: CASSVIRGPSQPQHF. The CDR3, as DNA: TGTGCCAGCAGCGTAATCAGGGGGCCAAGTCAGCCCCAGCATTTT.